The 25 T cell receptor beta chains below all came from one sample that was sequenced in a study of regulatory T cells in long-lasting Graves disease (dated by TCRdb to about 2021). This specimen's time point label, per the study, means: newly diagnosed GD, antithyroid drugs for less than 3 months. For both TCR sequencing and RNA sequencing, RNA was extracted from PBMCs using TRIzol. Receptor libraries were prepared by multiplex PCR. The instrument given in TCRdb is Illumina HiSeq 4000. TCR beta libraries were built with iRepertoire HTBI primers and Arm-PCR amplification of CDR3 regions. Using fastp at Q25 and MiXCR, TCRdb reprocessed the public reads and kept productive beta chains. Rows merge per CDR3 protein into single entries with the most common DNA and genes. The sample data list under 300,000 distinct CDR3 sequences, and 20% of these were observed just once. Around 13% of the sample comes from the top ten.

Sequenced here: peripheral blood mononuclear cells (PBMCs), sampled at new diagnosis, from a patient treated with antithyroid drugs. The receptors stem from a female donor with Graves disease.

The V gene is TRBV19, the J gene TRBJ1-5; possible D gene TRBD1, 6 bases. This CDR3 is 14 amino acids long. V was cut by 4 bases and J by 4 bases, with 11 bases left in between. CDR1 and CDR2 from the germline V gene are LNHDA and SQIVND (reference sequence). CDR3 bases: TGTGCCAGTAGTACGCGACAGGTTAATCAGCCCCAGCATTTT. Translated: CASSTRQVNQPQHF.

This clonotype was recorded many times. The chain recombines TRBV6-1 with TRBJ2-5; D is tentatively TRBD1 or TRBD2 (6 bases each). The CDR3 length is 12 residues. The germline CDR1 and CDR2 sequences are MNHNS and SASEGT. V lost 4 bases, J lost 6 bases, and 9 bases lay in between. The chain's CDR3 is CASSARGQTQYF. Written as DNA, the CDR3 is TGTGCCAGCAGTGCTCGGGGGCAGACCCAGTACTTC.

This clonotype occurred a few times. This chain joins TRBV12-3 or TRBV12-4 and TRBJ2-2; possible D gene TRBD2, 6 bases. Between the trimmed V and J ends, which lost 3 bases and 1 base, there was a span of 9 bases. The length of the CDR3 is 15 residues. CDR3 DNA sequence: TGTGCCAGCAGTTTTGCGCGGGGGAACACCGGGGAGCTGTTTTTT. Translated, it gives CASSFARGNTGELFF.

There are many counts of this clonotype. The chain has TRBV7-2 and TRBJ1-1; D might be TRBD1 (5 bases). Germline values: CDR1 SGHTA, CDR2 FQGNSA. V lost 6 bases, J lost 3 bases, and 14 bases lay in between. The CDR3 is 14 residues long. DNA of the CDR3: TGTGCCAGCAGTCGAGCCGGGGGGGACACTGAAGCTTTCTTT. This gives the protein CASSRAGGDTEAFF. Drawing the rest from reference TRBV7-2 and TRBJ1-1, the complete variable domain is GAGVSQSPSNKVTEKGKDVELRCDPISGHTALYWYRQSLGQGLEFLIYFQGNSAPDKSGLPSDRFSAERTGGSVSTLTIQRTQQEDSAVYLCASSRAGGDTEAFFGQGTRLTVV.

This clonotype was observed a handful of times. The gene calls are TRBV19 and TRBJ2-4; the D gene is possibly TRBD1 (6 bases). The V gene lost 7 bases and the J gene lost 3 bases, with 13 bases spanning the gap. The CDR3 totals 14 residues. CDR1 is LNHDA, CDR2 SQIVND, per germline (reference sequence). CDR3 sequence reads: CASTPGDIKNIQYF. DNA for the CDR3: TGTGCCAGTACCCCCGGGGACATCAAAAACATTCAGTACTTC.

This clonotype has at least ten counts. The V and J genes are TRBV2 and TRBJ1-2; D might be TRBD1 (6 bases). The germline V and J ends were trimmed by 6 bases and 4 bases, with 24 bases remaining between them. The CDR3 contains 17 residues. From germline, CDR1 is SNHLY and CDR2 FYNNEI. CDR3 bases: TGTGCCAGCAGACCACGGCAGGGGAGTTTTCGGAGCTATGGCTACACCTTC. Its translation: CASRPRQGSFRSYGYTF.

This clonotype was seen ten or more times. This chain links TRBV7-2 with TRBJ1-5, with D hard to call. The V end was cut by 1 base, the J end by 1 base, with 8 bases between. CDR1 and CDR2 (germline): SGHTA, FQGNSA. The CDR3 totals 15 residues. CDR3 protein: CASSLERRSNQPQHF. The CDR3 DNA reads TGTGCCAGCAGCTTAGAGAGGAGGAGCAATCAGCCCCAGCATTTT.

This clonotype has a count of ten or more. Written as DNA, the CDR3 is TGTGCCAGCTCCCACGGACAGGACCGCACAGATACGCAGTATTTT. It is translated as CASSHGQDRTDTQYF. The rearrangement links TRBV18 to TRBJ2-3; 7 nucleotides agree with TRBD1. Per the germline V gene, CDR1 is KGHSH and CDR2 is LQKENI. The CDR3 is 15 amino acids. V lost 6 bases, J lost 1 base, and 7 bases stayed unmatched.

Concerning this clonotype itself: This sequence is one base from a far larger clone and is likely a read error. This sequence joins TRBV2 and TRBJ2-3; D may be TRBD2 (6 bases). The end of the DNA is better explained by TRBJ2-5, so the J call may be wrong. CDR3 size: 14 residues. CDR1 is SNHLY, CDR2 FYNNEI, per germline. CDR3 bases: TGTGCCAGCAGTGAGGAGGGTAGGATGGAGACCCAGTACTTC. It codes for CASSEEGRMETQYF.

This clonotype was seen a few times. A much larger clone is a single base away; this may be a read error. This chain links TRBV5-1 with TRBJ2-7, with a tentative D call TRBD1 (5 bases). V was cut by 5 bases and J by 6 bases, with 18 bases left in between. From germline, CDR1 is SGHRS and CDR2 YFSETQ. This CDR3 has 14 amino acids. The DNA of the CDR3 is TGCGCCAGCAGGGACACGAAGGGAAACTGCGAGCAGTACTTC. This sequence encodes CASRDTKGNCEQYF.

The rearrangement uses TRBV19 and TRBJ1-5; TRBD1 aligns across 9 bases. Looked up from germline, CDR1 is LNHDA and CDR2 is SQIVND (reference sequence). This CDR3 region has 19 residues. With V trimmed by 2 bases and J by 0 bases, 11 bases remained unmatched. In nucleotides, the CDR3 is TGTGCCAGTAGTATATCCCTTCCGGACAGGGGATATAGCAATCAGCCCCAGCATTTT. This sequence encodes CASSISLPDRGYSNQPQHF.

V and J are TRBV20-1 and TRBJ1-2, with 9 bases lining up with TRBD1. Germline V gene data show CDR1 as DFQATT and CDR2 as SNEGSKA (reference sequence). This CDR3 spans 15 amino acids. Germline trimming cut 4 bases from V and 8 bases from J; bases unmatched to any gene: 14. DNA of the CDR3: TGCAGTGCTAACGACCGGGACAGGGATTGGGGAGGCTACACCTTC. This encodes CSANDRDRDWGGYTF.

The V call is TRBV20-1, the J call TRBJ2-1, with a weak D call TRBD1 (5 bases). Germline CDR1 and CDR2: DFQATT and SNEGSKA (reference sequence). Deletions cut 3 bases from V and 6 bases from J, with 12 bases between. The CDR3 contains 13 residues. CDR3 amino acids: CSASKGQGNEQFF. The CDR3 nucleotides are TGCAGTGCTAGTAAGGGGCAGGGCAATGAGCAGTTCTTC.

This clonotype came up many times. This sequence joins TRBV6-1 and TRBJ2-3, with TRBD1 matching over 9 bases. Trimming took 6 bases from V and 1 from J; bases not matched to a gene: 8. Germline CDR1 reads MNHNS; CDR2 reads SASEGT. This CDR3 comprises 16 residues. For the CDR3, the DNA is TGTGCCAGCAGACCCGGGACAGGGAGAGGCACAGATACGCAGTATTTT. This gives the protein CASRPGTGRGTDTQYF.

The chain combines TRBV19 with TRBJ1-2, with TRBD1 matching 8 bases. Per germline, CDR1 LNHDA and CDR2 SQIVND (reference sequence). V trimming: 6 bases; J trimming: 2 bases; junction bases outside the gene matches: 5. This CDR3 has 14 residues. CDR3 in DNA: TGTGCCAGTAGGACGGACAGGGTAAACTATGGCTACACCTTC. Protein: CASRTDRVNYGYTF.

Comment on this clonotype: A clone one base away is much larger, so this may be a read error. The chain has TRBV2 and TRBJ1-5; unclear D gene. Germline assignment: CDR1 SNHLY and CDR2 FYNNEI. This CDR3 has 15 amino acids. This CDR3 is CTSSAEDLENQPQHF. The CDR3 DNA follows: TGTACCAGCAGTGCGGAGGACCTGGAGAATCAGCCCCAGCATTTT.

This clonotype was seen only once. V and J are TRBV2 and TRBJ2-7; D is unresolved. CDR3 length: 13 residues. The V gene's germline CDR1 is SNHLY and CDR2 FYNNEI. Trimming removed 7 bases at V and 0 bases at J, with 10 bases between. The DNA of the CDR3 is TGTGCCAGCAAGTGGGCCGTCTCCTACGAGCAGTACTTC. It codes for CASKWAVSYEQYF.

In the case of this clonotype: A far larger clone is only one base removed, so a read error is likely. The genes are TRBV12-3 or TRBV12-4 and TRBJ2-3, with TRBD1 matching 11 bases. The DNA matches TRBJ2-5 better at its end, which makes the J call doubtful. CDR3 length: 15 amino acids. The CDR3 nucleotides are TGTGCCAGCAGTTTCGGGACAGGGGGTTGGGAGACCCAGTACTTC. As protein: CASSFGTGGWETQYF.

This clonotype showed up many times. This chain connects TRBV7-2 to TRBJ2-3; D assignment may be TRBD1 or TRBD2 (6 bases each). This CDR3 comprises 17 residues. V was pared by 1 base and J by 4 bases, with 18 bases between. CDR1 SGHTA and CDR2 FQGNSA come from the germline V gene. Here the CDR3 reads CASSLEGRGRGADTQYF. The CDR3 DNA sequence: TGTGCCAGCAGCTTAGAAGGCCGGGGGCGCGGGGCAGATACGCAGTATTTT.

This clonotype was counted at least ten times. The CDR3 DNA reads TGCAGTGCTAGAGGTGGTGCGGGGGACTACAATGAGCAGTTCTTC. Protein: CSARGGAGDYNEQFF. This rearrangement joins TRBV20-1 to TRBJ2-1, with 7 bases fitting TRBD2. The CDR3 sequence is 15 residues long. Germline V lookup: CDR1 DFQATT, CDR2 SNEGSKA (reference sequence). V shed 1 base, J shed 3 bases, and the junction held 6 bases outside the gene matches.

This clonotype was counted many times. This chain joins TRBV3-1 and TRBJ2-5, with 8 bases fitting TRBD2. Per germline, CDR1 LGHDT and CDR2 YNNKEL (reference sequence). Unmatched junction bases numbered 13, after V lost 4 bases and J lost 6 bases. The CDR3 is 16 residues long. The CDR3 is CASSLALAGPLQTQYF. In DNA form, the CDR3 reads TGTGCCAGCAGCCTGGCTCTAGCGGGTCCTCTTCAGACCCAGTACTTC.

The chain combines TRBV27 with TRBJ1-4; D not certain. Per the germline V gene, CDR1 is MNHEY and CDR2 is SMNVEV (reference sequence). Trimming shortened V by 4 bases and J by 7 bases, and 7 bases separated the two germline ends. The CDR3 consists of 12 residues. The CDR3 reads CASSSLGEKLFF. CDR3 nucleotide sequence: TGTGCCAGCAGTTCCCTCGGTGAAAAACTGTTTTTT.

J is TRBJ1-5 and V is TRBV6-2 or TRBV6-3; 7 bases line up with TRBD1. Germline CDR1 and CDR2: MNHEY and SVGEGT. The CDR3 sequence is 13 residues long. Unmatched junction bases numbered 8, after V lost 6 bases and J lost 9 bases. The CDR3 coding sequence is TGTGCCAGCAGCTCAGGACAGGTCCTGCCCCAGCATTTT. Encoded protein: CASSSGQVLPQHF.

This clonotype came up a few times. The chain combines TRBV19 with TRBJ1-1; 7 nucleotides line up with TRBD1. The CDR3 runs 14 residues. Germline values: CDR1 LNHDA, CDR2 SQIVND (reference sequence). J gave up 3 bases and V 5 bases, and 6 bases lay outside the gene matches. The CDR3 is CASSLNDRDTEAFF. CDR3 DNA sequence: TGTGCCAGTAGTCTAAACGACAGGGACACTGAAGCTTTCTTT.

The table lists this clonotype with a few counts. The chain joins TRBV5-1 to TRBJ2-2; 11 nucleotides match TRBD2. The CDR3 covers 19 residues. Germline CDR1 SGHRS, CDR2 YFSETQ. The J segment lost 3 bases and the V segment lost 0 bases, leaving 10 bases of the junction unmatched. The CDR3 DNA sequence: TGCGCCAGCAGCTTGGCCCTTAGCGGGGGGGCCAGAGACACCGGGGAGCTGTTTTTT. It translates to CASSLALSGGARDTGELFF.